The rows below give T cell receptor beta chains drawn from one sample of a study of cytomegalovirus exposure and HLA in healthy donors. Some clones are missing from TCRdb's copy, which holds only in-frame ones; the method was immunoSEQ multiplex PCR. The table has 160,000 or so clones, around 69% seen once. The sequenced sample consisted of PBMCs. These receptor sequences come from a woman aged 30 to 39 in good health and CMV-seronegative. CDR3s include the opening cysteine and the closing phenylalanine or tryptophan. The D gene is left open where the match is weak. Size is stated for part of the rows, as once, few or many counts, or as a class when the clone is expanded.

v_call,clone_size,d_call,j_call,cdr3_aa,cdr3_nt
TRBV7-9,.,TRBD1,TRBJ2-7,CASSSHGTGGLEQYF,TGTGCCAGCAGCTCCCACGGGACAGGGGGGTTAGAGCAGTACTTC
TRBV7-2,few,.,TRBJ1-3,CASSGRTGGNTIYF,TGTGCCAGCAGCGGGAGAACTGGTGGAAACACCATATATTTT
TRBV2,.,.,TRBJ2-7,CASSGWAGGRVTYEQYF,TGTGCCAGCAGTGGCTGGGCAGGGGGGCGGGTTACCTACGAGCAGTACTTC
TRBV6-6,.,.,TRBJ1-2,CASSSGRDNYGYTF,TGTGCCAGCAGTTCGGGCAGGGATAACTATGGCTACACCTTC
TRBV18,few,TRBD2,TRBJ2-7,CASSQLAGAWDEQYF,TGTGCCAGCTCCCAACTAGCGGGGGCCTGGGACGAGCAGTACTTC
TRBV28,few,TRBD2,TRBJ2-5,CASSSPSGQETQYF,TGTGCCAGCAGTTCCCCTAGCGGCCAAGAGACCCAGTACTTC
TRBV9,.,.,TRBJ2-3,CASSVGVTTVDTQYF,TGTGCCAGCAGCGTAGGGGTTACTACTGTCGATACGCAGTATTTT
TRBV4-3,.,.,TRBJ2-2,CASSQDWAGTGELFF,TGCGCCAGCAGCCAAGATTGGGCTGGCACCGGGGAGCTGTTTTTT
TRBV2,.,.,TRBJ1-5,CASSPEGNQPQHF,TGTGCCAGCAGCCCAGAGGGCAATCAGCCCCAGCATTTT
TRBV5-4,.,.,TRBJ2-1,CASSLEASTYNEQFF,TGTGCCAGCAGCTTGGAGGCTAGCACCTACAATGAGCAGTTCTTC
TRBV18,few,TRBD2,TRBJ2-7,CASSVPGRGTYEQYF,TGTGCCAGCTCAGTTCCGGGGCGGGGGACCTACGAGCAGTACTTC
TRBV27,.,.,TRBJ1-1,CASTLREGNTEAFF,TGTGCCAGCACCCTTAGGGAGGGGAACACTGAAGCTTTCTTT
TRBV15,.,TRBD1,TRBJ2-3,CATSRARTGGTDTQYF,TGTGCCACCAGCAGAGCAAGGACAGGCGGCACAGATACGCAGTATTTT
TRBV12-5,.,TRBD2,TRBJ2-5,CASGLTFGGTIGETQYF,TGTGCTAGTGGTTTGACGTTCGGGGGGACTATTGGAGAGACCCAGTACTTC
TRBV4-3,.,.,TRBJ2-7,CASSQGSKRAYEQYF,TGCGCCAGCAGCCAAGGATCCAAACGGGCCTACGAGCAGTACTTC
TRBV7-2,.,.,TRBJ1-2,CASSLGWGDYGYTF,TGTGCCAGCAGCTTGGGGTGGGGAGACTATGGCTACACCTTC
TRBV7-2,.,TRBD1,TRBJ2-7,CASSPGTGGKYF,TGTGCCAGCAGCCCGGGGACAGGGGGAAAGTACTTC
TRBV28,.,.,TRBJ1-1,CASSRNPDNQNTEAFF,TGTGCCAGCAGCCGGAACCCGGACAACCAGAACACTGAAGCTTTCTTT
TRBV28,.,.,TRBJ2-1,CASSLAPRWQFF,TGTGCCAGCAGTTTGGCCCCCCGATGGCAGTTCTTC
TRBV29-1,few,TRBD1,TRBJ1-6,CSVEEPGTALTLHF,TGCAGCGTTGAAGAACCCGGGACAGCCTTAACCCTCCACTTT
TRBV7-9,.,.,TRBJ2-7,CASSLVGLLIDEQYF,TGTGCCAGCAGCTTAGTAGGACTTCTTATTGACGAGCAGTACTTC
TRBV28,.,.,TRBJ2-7,CASSLTAVGDEQYF,TGTGCCAGCAGTTTAACGGCAGTAGGAGACGAGCAGTACTTC
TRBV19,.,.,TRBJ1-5,CASSIRGAGEQPQHF,TGTGCCAGTAGTATTCGGGGGGCAGGGGAGCAGCCCCAGCATTTT
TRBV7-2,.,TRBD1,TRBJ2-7,CASSLTGGREEQYF,TGTGCCAGCAGCTTAACAGGGGGAAGGGAAGAGCAGTACTTC
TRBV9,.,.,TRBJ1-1,CASSGGGSTEAFF,TGTGCCAGCAGCGGGGGGGGGAGCACTGAAGCTTTCTTT
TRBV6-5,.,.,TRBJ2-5,CASSYSTGIQETQYF,TGTGCCAGCAGTTACTCGACAGGCATCCAAGAGACCCAGTACTTC
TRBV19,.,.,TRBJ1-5,CAAAGGADQPQHF,TGTGCCGCGGCTGGTGGAGCCGATCAGCCCCAGCATTTT
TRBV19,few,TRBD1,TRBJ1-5,CASCRTGENQPQHF,TGTGCCAGTTGCCGGACAGGGGAAAATCAGCCCCAGCATTTT
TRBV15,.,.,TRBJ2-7,CATSGSGTLSYEQYF,TGTGCCACCAGCGGATCCGGGACTCTCTCCTACGAGCAGTACTTC
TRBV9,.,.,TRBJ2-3,CASSYRDTSTDTQYF,TGTGCCAGCAGCTACCGGGACACAAGCACAGATACGCAGTATTTT
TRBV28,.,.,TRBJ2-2,CASIDINAGELFF,TGTGCCAGCATAGACATAAATGCCGGGGAGCTGTTTTTT
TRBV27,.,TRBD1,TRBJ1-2,CASSFSDTTGTGSGYTF,TGTGCCAGCAGTTTTTCCGACACCACCGGGACAGGGTCTGGCTACACCTTC
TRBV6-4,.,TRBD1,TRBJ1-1,CASRTGGRRNTEAFF,TGTGCCAGCAGAACAGGGGGCCGGAGGAACACTGAAGCTTTCTTT
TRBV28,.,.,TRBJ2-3,CASSPQGRDTQYF,TGTGCCAGCAGTCCCCAGGGAAGAGATACGCAGTATTTT
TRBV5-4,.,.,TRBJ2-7,CASSPSGTNYEQYF,TGTGCCAGCAGTCCATCGGGAACGAACTACGAGCAGTACTTC
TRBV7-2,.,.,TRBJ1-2,CASSLAGKKGGNYGYTF,TGTGCCAGCAGCTTAGCGGGGAAAAAGGGAGGTAACTATGGCTACACCTTC
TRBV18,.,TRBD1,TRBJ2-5,CASSRDSQETQYF,TGTGCCAGCTCACGGGACAGTCAAGAGACCCAGTACTTC
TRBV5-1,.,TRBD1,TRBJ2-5,CASRPQGQNQETQYF,TGCGCCAGCAGACCCCAGGGACAGAACCAAGAGACCCAGTACTTC
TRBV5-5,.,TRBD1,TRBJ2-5,CASSLGQGEVETQYF,TGTGCCAGCAGCTTGGGACAGGGGGAGGTGGAGACCCAGTACTTC
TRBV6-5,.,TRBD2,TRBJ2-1,CASSYWSGGEYNEQFF,TGTGCCAGCAGTTACTGGAGCGGGGGGGAATACAATGAGCAGTTCTTC
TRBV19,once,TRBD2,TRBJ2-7,CASSIGLAGGNEQYF,TGTGCCAGTAGTATTGGGCTAGCGGGAGGTAACGAGCAGTACTTC
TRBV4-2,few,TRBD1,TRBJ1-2,CASSQDGDRGQSYTF,TGTGCCAGCAGCCAAGATGGGGACAGGGGGCAGAGCTACACCTTC
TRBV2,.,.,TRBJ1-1,CAILTPNTEAFF,TGTGCCATACTGACTCCAAACACTGAAGCTTTCTTT
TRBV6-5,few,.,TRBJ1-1,CASSPGWGTEAFF,TGTGCCAGCAGTCCAGGGTGGGGAACTGAAGCTTTCTTT
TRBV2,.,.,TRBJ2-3,CASRLAGVTDTQYF,TGTGCCAGCAGATTGGCAGGGGTCACAGATACGCAGTATTTT
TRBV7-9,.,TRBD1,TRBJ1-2,CASSSTSGGTLLWGYTF,TGTGCCAGCAGCTCTACCTCAGGGGGCACTCTTCTTTGGGGCTACACCTTC
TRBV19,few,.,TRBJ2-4,CASSMEGRSIQYF,TGTGCCAGTAGTATGGAAGGGAGAAGCATTCAGTACTTC
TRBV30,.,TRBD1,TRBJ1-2,CAWKQGARGYTF,TGTGCCTGGAAACAGGGGGCTCGGGGCTACACCTTC
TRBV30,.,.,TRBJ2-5,CAWSVFRFETEETQYF,TGTGCCTGGAGTGTATTCCGTTTCGAGACAGAAGAGACCCAGTACTTC
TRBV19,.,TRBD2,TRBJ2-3,CASSTGTSGTDTQYF,TGTGCCAGTAGTACCGGGACTAGCGGCACAGATACGCAGTATTTT
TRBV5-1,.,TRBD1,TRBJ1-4,CASSPGQDNEKLFF,TGCGCCAGCAGCCCGGGACAGGACAATGAAAAACTGTTTTTT
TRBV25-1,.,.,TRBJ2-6,CASTGLSGANVLTF,TGTGCCAGCACAGGGCTCTCTGGGGCCAACGTCCTGACTTTC
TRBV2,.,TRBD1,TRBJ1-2,CASTRRTGGYGYTF,TGTGCCAGCACCCGAAGGACAGGGGGCTATGGCTACACCTTC
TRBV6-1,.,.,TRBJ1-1,CASSSSSNTEAFF,TGTGCCAGCAGTTCGTCCTCGAACACTGAAGCTTTCTTT
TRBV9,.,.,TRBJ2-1,CASSPAEAYNEQFF,TGTGCCAGCAGCCCAGCGGAAGCCTACAATGAGCAGTTCTTC